The rows below give T cell receptor beta chains drawn from one sample of a study of regulatory T cells in long-lasting Graves disease. TCRdb ran MiXCR on the multiplex PCR reads and lists one entry per CDR3 protein. The sample yields almost 350,000 distinct CDR3 sequences, roughly a fifth seen once. The sample in question was peripheral blood mononuclear cells (PBMCs), obtained when the disease was refractory, from a patient treated with antithyroid drugs. These receptors all stem from a female donor with Graves disease. Both conserved end residues are part of each CDR3. A D gene is named only where the DNA matches it firmly. Clone size appears in some rows only: once, few, many, or a class for an expanded clone.

size: many; J: TRBJ2-7; D: TRBD2; length: 15; V: TRBV20-1; DNA: TGCAGTGCTAGACGTGGGACTAGCGGGAGCTACGAGCAGTACTTC; CDR3: CSARRGTSGSYEQYF
size: few; J: TRBJ2-7; D: .; length: 11; V: TRBV7-8; DNA: TGTGCCAGCAGCCCGGGGGTCGAGCAGTACTTC; CDR3: CASSPGVEQYF
size: many; J: TRBJ1-4; D: .; length: 11; V: TRBV29-1; DNA: TGCAGCGTTGAGAAGAATGAAAAACTGTTTTTT; CDR3: CSVEKNEKLFF
size: .; J: TRBJ2-7; D: .; length: 15; V: TRBV20-1; DNA: TGCAGTGCTAGAGATGGGGCACTATCCCCTCGCGAGCAGTACTTC; CDR3: CSARDGALSPREQYF
size: .; J: TRBJ2-1; D: TRBD2; length: 14; V: TRBV29-1; DNA: TGCAGCGTTACCCGCTTGGGGGGGAGCAATGAGCAGTTCTTC; CDR3: CSVTRLGGSNEQFF
size: many; J: TRBJ1-4; D: .; length: 13; V: TRBV12-3/TRBV12-4; DNA: TGTGCCAGCAGTCCTGATCCTAATGAAAAACTGTTTTTT; CDR3: CASSPDPNEKLFF
size: .; J: TRBJ2-3; D: TRBD2; length: 15; V: TRBV5-1; DNA: TGCGCCAGCAGCTTGGCGCGGGAGAGGGCAGATACGCAGTATTTT; CDR3: CASSLARERADTQYF
size: few; J: TRBJ2-7; D: .; length: 17; V: TRBV19; DNA: TGTGCCAGTAGCCGAGAGGCCGGACGGCCAGATGGGAGGGAGCAGTACTTC; CDR3: CASSREAGRPDGREQYF
size: many; J: TRBJ1-1; D: .; length: 15; V: TRBV7-9; DNA: TGTGCCAGCAGCTTATCTCGCATAGTGAACACTGAAGCTTTCTTT; CDR3: CASSLSRIVNTEAFF
size: few; J: TRBJ2-6; D: TRBD1; length: 18; V: TRBV6-5; DNA: TGTGCCAGCAGTTACCCTGCTGGACAGGGGAAAGGGGCCAACGTCCTGACTTTC; CDR3: CASSYPAGQGKGANVLTF
size: few; J: TRBJ2-6; D: .; length: 19; V: TRBV4-1; DNA: TGCGCCAGCAGCCAAGGCCCTGATCTTGGGACTCCAGGGGCAAACGTCCTGACTTTC; CDR3: CASSQGPDLGTPGANVLTF
size: many; J: TRBJ2-5; D: TRBD1; length: 14; V: TRBV6-1; DNA: TGTGCCAGCAGTAAGACAGGGCATAAAGAGACCCAGTACTTC; CDR3: CASSKTGHKETQYF
size: .; J: TRBJ1-1; D: .; length: 16; V: TRBV18; DNA: TGTGCCAGCTCACCATCACGAGGGGCCATGAACACTGAAGCTTTCTTT; CDR3: CASSPSRGAMNTEAFF
size: many; J: TRBJ1-5; D: .; length: 14; V: TRBV30; DNA: TGTGCCTGGAGTGCAGCCAGTAGCAATCAGCCCCAGCATTTT; CDR3: CAWSAASSNQPQHF
size: many; J: TRBJ2-7; D: .; length: 12; V: TRBV10-3; DNA: TGTGCCATCAGTGATGTCGGTTCCGAGCAGTACTTC; CDR3: CAISDVGSEQYF
size: many; J: TRBJ2-5; D: .; length: 13; V: TRBV28; DNA: TGTGCCAGCAGCGTGACAGGCCAAGAGACCCAGTACTTC; CDR3: CASSVTGQETQYF
size: many; J: TRBJ1-1; D: .; length: 12; V: TRBV20-1; DNA: TGCAGTGCACCGACGGTGAACACTGAAGCTTTCTTT; CDR3: CSAPTVNTEAFF
size: .; J: TRBJ1-2; D: TRBD1; length: 15; V: TRBV7-9; DNA: TGTGCCAGCAGCTTATATTCGACAGGGATGGATGGCTACACCTTC; CDR3: CASSLYSTGMDGYTF
size: many; J: TRBJ1-5; D: TRBD1; length: 13; V: TRBV2; DNA: TGTGCCAGCGGCAGGGGGAAAGATCAGCCCCAGCATTTT; CDR3: CASGRGKDQPQHF
size: .; J: TRBJ1-2; D: .; length: 11; V: TRBV20-1; DNA: TGCAGTGCTAACAGTGGCCACGGCTACACCTTC; CDR3: CSANSGHGYTF
size: .; J: TRBJ1-4; D: .; length: 19; V: TRBV9; DNA: TGTGCCAGCAGCGTAGGCCCAGCTCTGAGAGGGACAACTAATGAAAAACTGTTTTTT; CDR3: CASSVGPALRGTTNEKLFF
size: few; J: TRBJ2-2; D: .; length: 16; V: TRBV7-2; DNA: TGTGCCAGCGGCTTAGGGTCCAGGTTGAACACCGGGGAGCTGTTTTTT; CDR3: CASGLGSRLNTGELFF
size: many; J: TRBJ1-2; D: .; length: 13; V: TRBV20-1; DNA: TGCAGTGCCACTCCGGGACGGAACTATGGCTACACCTTC; CDR3: CSATPGRNYGYTF
size: .; J: TRBJ1-5; D: .; length: 16; V: TRBV3-1; DNA: TGTGCCAGCAGCCAAGGCGGGGGCCGTGGGGATCAGCCCCAGCATTTT; CDR3: CASSQGGGRGDQPQHF
size: many; J: TRBJ2-7; D: TRBD1; length: 15; V: TRBV6-1; DNA: TGTGCCAGCAGTGCGTCACCGACAGGGCCCAACGAGCAGTACTTC; CDR3: CASSASPTGPNEQYF
size: many; J: TRBJ1-2; D: TRBD1; length: 11; V: TRBV11-3; DNA: TGTGCCAGCAGCTTGGGACAGGTCCTCAACTTC; CDR3: CASSLGQVLNF
size: few; J: TRBJ1-5; D: .; length: 13; V: TRBV24-1; DNA: TGTGCCACCTCAGGGGATGGCAATCAGCCCCAGCATTTT; CDR3: CATSGDGNQPQHF
size: many; J: TRBJ1-6; D: TRBD1; length: 15; V: TRBV12-3/TRBV12-4; DNA: TGTGCCAGCAGAAGAGGGGGGACAGATAATTCACCCCTCCACTTT; CDR3: CASRRGGTDNSPLHF
size: many; J: TRBJ1-2; D: .; length: 13; V: TRBV11-2; DNA: TGTGCCAGCAGCTTAGATCGGGGATATGGCTACACCTTC; CDR3: CASSLDRGYGYTF
size: .; J: TRBJ2-1; D: TRBD1; length: 14; V: TRBV28; DNA: TGTGCCAGCTGGGACAGGGGCTCCTACAATGAGCAGTTCTTC; CDR3: CASWDRGSYNEQFF
size: .; J: TRBJ1-6; D: .; length: 15; V: TRBV4-3; DNA: TGCGCCAGCAGCCCAAACCAAGGGACGGATTCACCCCTCCACTTT; CDR3: CASSPNQGTDSPLHF
size: .; J: TRBJ2-2; D: .; length: 17; V: TRBV20-1; DNA: TGCAGTGCTAGAGACCTCCGAATGGGTGCGAACACCGGGGAGCTGTTTTTT; CDR3: CSARDLRMGANTGELFF